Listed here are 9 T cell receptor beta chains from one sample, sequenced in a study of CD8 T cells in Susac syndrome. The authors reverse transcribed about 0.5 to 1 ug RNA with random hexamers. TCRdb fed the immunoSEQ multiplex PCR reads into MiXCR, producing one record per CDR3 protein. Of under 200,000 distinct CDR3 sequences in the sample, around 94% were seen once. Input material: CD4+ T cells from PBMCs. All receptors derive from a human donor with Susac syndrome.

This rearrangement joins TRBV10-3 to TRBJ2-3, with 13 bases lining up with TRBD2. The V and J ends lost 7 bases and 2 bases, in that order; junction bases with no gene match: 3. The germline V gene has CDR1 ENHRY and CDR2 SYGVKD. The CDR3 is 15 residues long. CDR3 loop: CAITGLAGATDTQYF. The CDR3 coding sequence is TGTGCCATCACAGGACTAGCGGGGGCCACAGATACGCAGTATTTT.

This chain's CDR3 is CASSEGTSRKTQYF. The CDR3 DNA reads TGCGCCAGCAGTGAGGGGACTAGCCGGAAGACCCAGTACTTC. The rearrangement joins TRBV10-1 to TRBJ2-5; 9 bases are shared with TRBD2. CDR3 size: 14 residues. Germline trimming cut 2 bases from V and 6 bases from J; bases unmatched to any gene: 4. Germline-derived CDR1 and CDR2 are WNHNN and SYGVQD (reference sequence).

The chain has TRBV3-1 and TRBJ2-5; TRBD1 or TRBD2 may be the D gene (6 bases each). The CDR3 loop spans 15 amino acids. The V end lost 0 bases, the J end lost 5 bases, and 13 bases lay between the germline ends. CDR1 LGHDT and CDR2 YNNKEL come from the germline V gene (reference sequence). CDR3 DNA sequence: TGTGCCAGCAGCCAAGATTTCGGGGGCGGGGAGACCCAGTACTTC. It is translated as CASSQDFGGGETQYF.

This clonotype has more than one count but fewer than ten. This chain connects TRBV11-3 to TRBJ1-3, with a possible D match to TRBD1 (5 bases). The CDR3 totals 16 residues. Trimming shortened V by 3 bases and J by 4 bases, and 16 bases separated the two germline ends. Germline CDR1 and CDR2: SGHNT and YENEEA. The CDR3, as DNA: TGTGCCAGCAGCTTGGGAACGGGGCACTCAGGAAACACCATATATTTT. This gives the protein CASSLGTGHSGNTIYF.

CDR3 protein: CASNADSYYGYTF. DNA for the CDR3: TGTGCCAGTAACGCGGACAGCTACTATGGCTACACCTTC. The chain combines TRBV19 with TRBJ1-2; the D gene is possibly TRBD1 (6 bases). V was trimmed by 7 bases and J by 3 bases, leaving 12 bases between them. This CDR3 is 13 amino acids long. Germline V gene data show CDR1 as LNHDA and CDR2 as SQIVND (reference sequence).

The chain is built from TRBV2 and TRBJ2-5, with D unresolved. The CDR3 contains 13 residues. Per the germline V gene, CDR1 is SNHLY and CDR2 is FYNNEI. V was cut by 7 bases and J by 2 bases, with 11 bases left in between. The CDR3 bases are TGTGCCAGCATTCCGGGTCGGCAAGAGACCCAGTACTTC. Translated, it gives CASIPGRQETQYF.

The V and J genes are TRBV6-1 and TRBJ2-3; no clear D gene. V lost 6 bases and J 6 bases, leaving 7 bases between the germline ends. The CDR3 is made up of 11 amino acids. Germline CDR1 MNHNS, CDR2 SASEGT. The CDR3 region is CASRERDTQYF. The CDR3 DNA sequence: TGTGCCAGCAGGGAACGGGATACGCAGTATTTT.

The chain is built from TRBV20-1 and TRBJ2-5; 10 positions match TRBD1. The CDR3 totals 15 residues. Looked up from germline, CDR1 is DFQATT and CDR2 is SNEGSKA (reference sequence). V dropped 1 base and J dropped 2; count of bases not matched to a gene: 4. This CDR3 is CSARGADRGQETQYF. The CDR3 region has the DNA TGCAGTGCTAGAGGAGCGGACAGGGGGCAAGAGACCCAGTACTTC.

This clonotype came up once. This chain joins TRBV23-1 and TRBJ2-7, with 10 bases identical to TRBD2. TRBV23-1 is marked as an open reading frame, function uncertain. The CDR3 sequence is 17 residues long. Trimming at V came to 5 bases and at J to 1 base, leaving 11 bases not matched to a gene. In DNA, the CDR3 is TGCGCCAGCAGTTACCCCTTTAGCGGGGGGATTTCCTACGAGCAGTACTTC. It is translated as CASSYPFSGGISYEQYF.